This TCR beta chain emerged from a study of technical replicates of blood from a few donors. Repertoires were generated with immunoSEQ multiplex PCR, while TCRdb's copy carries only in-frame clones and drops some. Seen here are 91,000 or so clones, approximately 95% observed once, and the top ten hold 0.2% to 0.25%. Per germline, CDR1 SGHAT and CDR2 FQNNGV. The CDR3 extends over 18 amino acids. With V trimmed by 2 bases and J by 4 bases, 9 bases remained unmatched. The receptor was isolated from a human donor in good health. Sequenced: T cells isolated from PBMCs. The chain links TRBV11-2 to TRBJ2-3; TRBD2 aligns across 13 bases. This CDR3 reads CASSLLSRGLAGADTQYF. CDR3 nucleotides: TGTGCCAGCAGCTTATTATCTCGCGGACTAGCGGGAGCAGATACGCAGTATTTT.